This TCR beta chain was identified during a study of molecular identifiers for immune sequencing clone quantification. Naive CD8 libraries were made from about 21,000 to 970,000 sorted cells, and they used 10%, 30% or 50% RNA. Trimming shortened V by 6 bases and J by 10 bases, and 13 bases separated the two germline ends. The CDR3 is 12 residues long. TCR libraries were built in bulk with a published protocol and specific TCR primers. Each CDR3 protein is one row after TCRdb ran MiXCR on the PCR reads. The table shows roughly 300,000 distinct CDR3 sequences, with under 25% occurring only once. Material: naive CD8+ T cells from blood, with Jurkat cell RNA spiked in. Indicated subset: FACS-sorted CD8+CD4-CCR7+CD45RA+ naive T cells. V usage is TRBV12-3 or TRBV12-4 and J usage is TRBJ2-1; D is perhaps TRBD2 (6 bases). The TCR originated in a human donor in good health. Some libraries in this study had Jurkat cell RNA spiked in. As DNA, the CDR3 is TGTGCCAGCAGCCCGGGAGCTGGCGAGCAGTTCTTC. It specifies CASSPGAGEQFF.